The following is a T cell receptor beta chain sequence with its context. As yet, its antigen is unknown. Cells sorted as Tregs were CD4+, CD25+ and CD127-/low. TCRdb used MiXCR to reprocess the 5' RACE reads, holding one entry per CDR3 protein. The data show approximately 40,000 distinct CDR3 sequences, with under 25% seen just once and about 4% held by the top ten. The CDR3 runs to 14 residues. The V segment lost 2 bases and the J segment 9 bases; nucleotides outside the gene matches: 9. General study results and limits: Whole repertoires were not studied in the larger cohort, only one V-J beta rearrangement.

This receptor was taken from a female donor with breast cancer. The chain has TRBV6-7 and TRBJ2-7, with 8 nucleotides matching TRBD2. TRBV6-7 is recorded as an ORF, its role being uncertain. The material sequenced was Tregs sorted from blood. For the CDR3, the DNA is TGTGCCAGCAGTTACACGGGAGGGCCAGGCTGGCAGTACTTC. Its protein is CASSYTGGPGWQYF.